One sample yielded the 25 T cell receptor beta chains listed below, sequenced in a study of CD8+ T cells in alopecia areata. RNA extraction was followed by reverse transcription into cDNA, which acted as the sequencing template. Data came from immunoSEQ multiplex PCR; TCRdb stores just in-frame clones and leaves some out. This sample has 100,000 to 150,000 clones, with around 49% found just once. This sample comprised CD8+ T cells sorted from blood, obtained at week 0. Every receptor here comes from a human donor with alopecia areata.

This clone was seen more than once but under ten times. CDR3 in DNA: TGCGCCAGCAGCCCTATAGGACAGGGTCTAACAGATACGCAGTATTTT. Translated, it gives CASSPIGQGLTDTQYF. The chain combines TRBV4-1 with TRBJ2-3; 8 bases align to TRBD1. This CDR3 is built from 16 residues. J lost 3 bases, V lost 4 bases, and 9 bases had no gene match. Germline CDR1 reads MGHRA; CDR2 reads YSYEKL.

V gene TRBV13 combines with J gene TRBJ2-6; no clear D. The CDR3 extends over 13 amino acids. From germline, CDR1 is PRHDT and CDR2 FYEKMQ (reference sequence). The ends were cut back, 1 base at V and 7 bases at J, with 5 bases in the middle. CDR3 in amino acids: CASSLEGANVLTF. Here the CDR3 DNA reads TGTGCCAGCAGCTTAGAAGGAGCCAACGTCCTGACTTTC.

This clone was seen only a few times. The rearrangement uses TRBV11-2 and TRBJ2-5; TRBD2 agrees at 7 bases. V gave up 1 base and J gave up 5 bases; unmatched junction bases: 7. The CDR3 runs to 15 residues. Germline V lookup: CDR1 SGHAT, CDR2 FQNNGV. The CDR3 region is CASSLARDGGETQYF. CDR3 bases: TGTGCCAGCAGCTTAGCTCGGGACGGGGGGGAGACCCAGTACTTC.

The chain links TRBV18 to TRBJ2-7; 9 bases align to TRBD2. The germline V gene encodes CDR1 KGHSH and CDR2 LQKENI. Losses at the gene ends were 3 bases for V and 2 bases for J; bases not matched to a gene: 20. The CDR3 has 20 residues. CDR3 protein: CASSPPTSQVTSGRTYEQYF. The CDR3 coding sequence is TGTGCCAGCTCACCCCCAACTTCCCAAGTCACTAGCGGGCGGACCTACGAGCAGTACTTC.

CDR3 sequence reads: CASSLDIGQETQYF. The DNA of the CDR3 is TGCGCCAGCAGCTTGGATATCGGCCAGGAGACCCAGTACTTC. The chain couples TRBV5-1 to TRBJ2-5; D gene ambiguous. Germline assignment: CDR1 SGHRS and CDR2 YFSETQ. The CDR3 spans 14 residues. The V gene lost 0 bases and the J gene lost 5 bases, with 11 bases spanning the gap.

This chain connects TRBV9 to TRBJ2-7; possibly TRBD1 for D (6 bases). V dropped 0 bases and J dropped 5 bases, with 6 bases sitting between them. CDR1 is SGDLS and CDR2 is YYNGEE in the germline V gene. The CDR3 is 12 residues long. The chain's CDR3 is CASSVEGDEQYF. The CDR3 DNA sequence: TGTGCCAGCAGCGTAGAGGGGGACGAGCAGTACTTC.

This clone was detected a few times. V and J are TRBV5-4 and TRBJ1-3; TRBD1 matches 9 bases. Per germline, CDR1 SGHNT and CDR2 YYREEE (reference sequence). Trimming took 3 bases from V and 2 from J; bases not matched to a gene: 0. The CDR3 covers 14 residues. CDR3 in amino acids: CASSWTGAGNTIYF. Written as DNA, the CDR3 is TGTGCCAGCAGCTGGACAGGGGCTGGAAACACCATATATTTT.

The V call is TRBV7-9, the J call TRBJ1-1, with 7 nucleotides matching TRBD1. The CDR3 contains 14 residues. The germline CDR1 and CDR2 sequences are SEHNR and FQNEAQ (reference sequence). The ends lost 5 bases at V and 6 bases at J; junction bases unmatched: 9. DNA of the CDR3: TGTGCCAGCAGCCCGACCGGGACAGCTGCTGAAGCTTTCTTT. Amino acid sequence: CASSPTGTAAEAFF.

The CDR3 protein is CASSSHEVYGYTF. CDR3 in DNA: TGCGCCAGCAGCTCGCATGAGGTCTATGGCTACACCTTC. The rearrangement joins TRBV5-1 to TRBJ1-2, with D unclear. Trimming left V 3 bases short and J 4 bases short, with 10 bases between. The CDR3 covers 13 residues. Germline-derived CDR1 and CDR2 are SGHRS and YFSETQ. Complete variable domain (other parts from reference TRBV5-1 and TRBJ1-2): KAGVTQTPRYLIKTRGQQVTLSCSPISGHRSVSWYQQTPGQGLQFLFEYFSETQRNKGNFPGRFSGRQFSNSRSEMNVSTLELGDSALYLCASSSHEVYGYTFGSGTRLTVV.

The chain combines TRBV6-5 with TRBJ2-7; no firm D call. This CDR3 comprises 15 residues. With 0 bases removed from V and 3 bases from J, the gap between germline ends came to 12 bases. Germline V gives CDR1 MNHEY, CDR2 SVGAGI. The CDR3 loop is CASSYSHSGNYEQYF. The CDR3 DNA is TGTGCCAGCAGTTACTCCCACTCGGGCAACTACGAGCAGTACTTC.

This clone occurred a few times. The chain has TRBV6-5 and TRBJ2-7; 9 bases agree with TRBD1. The CDR3 covers 15 residues. Germline V gene sequence: CDR1 MNHEY, CDR2 SVGAGI. Losses at the gene ends were 6 bases for V and 2 bases for J; bases not matched to a gene: 8. CDR3 residues: CASRRRQGDPYEQYF. CDR3 in DNA: TGTGCCAGCAGACGGAGACAGGGGGATCCCTACGAGCAGTACTTC.

This clone was seen just once. V gene TRBV27 combines with J gene TRBJ2-4; 7 nucleotides match TRBD2. Germline loops: CDR1 MNHEY, CDR2 SMNVEV (reference sequence). Unmatched junction bases numbered 2, after V lost 5 bases and J lost 1 base. The CDR3 length is 14 residues. The CDR3 nucleotides read TGTGCCAGCAGTATTAGCGGGGCCAAAAACATTCAGTACTTC. Protein: CASSISGAKNIQYF.

This clone appeared a few times. The chain is built from TRBV14 and TRBJ1-1; D might be TRBD1 (5 bases). Trimming removed 5 bases at V and 7 bases at J, with 11 bases between. Germline assignment: CDR1 SGHDN and CDR2 FVKESK. The CDR3 is 12 amino acids. The CDR3 region has the DNA TGTGCCAGCAGCACCGGGACCCTTGAAGCTTTCTTT. Its protein product is CASSTGTLEAFF.

The chain is built from TRBV29-1 and TRBJ1-1; TRBD1 aligns across 8 bases. CDR1 is SQVTM, CDR2 ANQGSEA, per germline. J was trimmed by 6 bases and V by 6 bases; bases with no gene match: 6. The CDR3 has 12 amino acids. The CDR3 sequence: CSVQTGVAEAFF. The CDR3 DNA is TGCAGCGTCCAGACAGGGGTGGCTGAAGCTTTCTTT.

The chain couples TRBV12-5 to TRBJ2-7; no clear D gene. The CDR3 runs to 15 residues. V lost 2 bases and J lost 2, with 13 bases in between. Germline assignment: CDR1 LGHNT and CDR2 FRNRAP. The CDR3 bases are TGTGCTAGTGGTTTGCCTTCGTTAAACCCCTACGAGCAGTACTTC. Protein sequence: CASGLPSLNPYEQYF.

This sequence joins TRBV27 and TRBJ2-1; perhaps D is TRBD1 or TRBD2 (7 bases each). Trimming cost V 4 bases and J 3 bases, with 13 bases left between them. This CDR3 has 15 residues. Germline-derived CDR1 and CDR2 are MNHEY and SMNVEV (reference sequence). The CDR3 DNA reads as TGTGCCAGCAGTTGGGAGGGGGCGATCTACAATGAGCAGTTCTTC. Encoded protein: CASSWEGAIYNEQFF.

This clone has only a few counts. V and J are TRBV10-3 and TRBJ1-1; D is uncertain. The germline CDR1 and CDR2 sequences are ENHRY and SYGVKD. The CDR3 sequence is 13 residues long. V lost 7 bases and J 2 bases, leaving 11 bases between the germline ends. This CDR3 reads CAITRTANTEAFF. Here the CDR3 DNA reads TGTGCCATCACCCGGACGGCTAACACTGAAGCTTTCTTT.

The chain links TRBV6-5 to TRBJ2-7, with TRBD1 matching 8 bases. Trimming took 4 bases from V and 3 from J; bases not matched to a gene: 2. This CDR3 is 13 amino acids long. CDR1 is MNHEY, CDR2 SVGAGI, per germline. CDR3 amino acids: CASSSDRGYEQYF. Written as DNA, the CDR3 is TGTGCCAGCAGTTCAGACAGGGGCTACGAGCAGTACTTC.

The rearrangement uses TRBV2 and TRBJ1-2; the D is unclear. In germline, CDR1 is SNHLY, CDR2 FYNNEI. Trimming took off 7 bases at V and 4 bases at J, with 10 bases between the two ends. The CDR3 contains 12 residues. This chain's CDR3 is CASIAEPYGYTF. The CDR3 coding sequence is TGTGCCAGCATTGCAGAGCCCTATGGCTACACCTTC.

The chain carries TRBV29-1 and TRBJ2-7; 7 nucleotides align to TRBD1. CDR1 is SQVTM, CDR2 ANQGSEA, per germline. The CDR3 runs 14 residues. V lost 7 bases and J lost 0; bases outside the gene matches: 9. In nucleotides, the CDR3 is TGCAGCGCGGGACCGGGACAGAGCTCCTACGAGCAGTACTTC. Translating gives CSAGPGQSSYEQYF.

The chain employs TRBV4-1 and TRBJ1-5; the match to TRBD1 covers 7 bases. From germline, CDR1 is MGHRA and CDR2 YSYEKL. The ends lost 4 bases at V and 3 bases at J; junction bases unmatched: 9. The CDR3 sequence is 16 residues long. The CDR3 DNA follows: TGCGCCAGCAGCCCTGAAATGGGACAGCCCAATCAGCCCCAGCATTTT. Translating gives CASSPEMGQPNQPQHF.

This chain connects TRBV6-6 to TRBJ2-1; possible D gene TRBD1, 6 bases. Germline CDR1 MNHNY, CDR2 SVGAGI (reference sequence). The CDR3 is 12 amino acids. V was trimmed by 7 bases and J by 15 bases, leaving 19 bases between them. Written as DNA, the CDR3 is TGTGCCAGCACCCTTCAACAGGGCTTGGCGTTCTTC. Its protein product is CASTLQQGLAFF.

This sequence joins TRBV29-1 and TRBJ2-5; D possibly uses TRBD1 or TRBD2 (7 bases each). This CDR3 is built from 13 residues. The V gene lost 7 bases and the J gene lost 4 bases, with 16 bases spanning the gap. Germline CDR1 is SQVTM and CDR2 is ANQGSEA. The CDR3 sequence is CSARTGEGETQYF. CDR3 nucleotide sequence: TGCAGCGCCCGCACAGGGGAGGGAGAGACCCAGTACTTC.

This chain uses TRBV4-2 with TRBJ2-5; no clear D gene. Germline CDR1 is LGHNA and CDR2 is YNFKEQ. There are 13 residues in the CDR3. V was cut by 2 bases and J by 5 bases, with 9 bases left in between. As DNA, the CDR3 is TGTGCCAGCAGCCAAAGTGTAGGGGAGACCCAGTACTTC. Its translation is CASSQSVGETQYF.

The V and J genes are TRBV7-9 and TRBJ2-1; D ambiguous. The V end was cut by 5 bases, the J end by 12 bases, with 14 bases between. The V gene's germline CDR1 is SEHNR and CDR2 FQNEAQ (reference sequence). CDR3 size: 12 residues. The DNA for the CDR3 is TGTGCCAGCAGCCCCCCGGACCTCGGGCAGTTCTTC. Its translation is CASSPPDLGQFF.